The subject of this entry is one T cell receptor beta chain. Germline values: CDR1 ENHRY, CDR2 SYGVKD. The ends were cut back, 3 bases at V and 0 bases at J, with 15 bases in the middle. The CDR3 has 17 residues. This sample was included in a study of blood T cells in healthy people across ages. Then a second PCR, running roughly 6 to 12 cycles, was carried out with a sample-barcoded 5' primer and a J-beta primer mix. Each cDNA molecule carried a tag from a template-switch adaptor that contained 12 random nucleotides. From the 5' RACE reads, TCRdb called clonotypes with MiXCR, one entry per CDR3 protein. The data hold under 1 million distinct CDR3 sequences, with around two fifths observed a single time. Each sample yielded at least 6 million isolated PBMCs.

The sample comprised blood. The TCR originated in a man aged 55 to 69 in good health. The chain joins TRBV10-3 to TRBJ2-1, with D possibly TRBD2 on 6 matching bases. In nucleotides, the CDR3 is TGTGCCATCAGTGATCCGGGACTTAGGAGCTCCTACAATGAGCAGTTCTTC. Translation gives CAISDPGLRSSYNEQFF.